These 8 T cell receptor beta chains share one sample of origin, sequenced in a study of T cell clonotyping in hematopoietic cell transplantation. TCRdb's copy holds only in-frame clones and misses some; the assay was immunoSEQ multiplex PCR. The sample records 12,000 to 15,000 clones, around 97% being singletons. The source was peripheral blood mononuclear cells, collected 30 days after allogeneic stem cell transplant. The receptors were gathered from a female patient aged 50-59 years who had an allogeneic stem cell transplant from an unrelated donor, so T cells may come from the graft donor. Some clones in this sample may be carry-over from other donors' samples.

The chain couples TRBV5-4 to TRBJ2-7; 7 bases fit TRBD1. CDR3 length: 15 amino acids. The germline V gene encodes CDR1 SGHNT and CDR2 YYREEE (reference sequence). With V trimmed by 4 bases and J by 2 bases, 9 bases remained unmatched. The CDR3 DNA is TGTGCCAGCAGCAATACAGGGGATCGGACCTACGAGCAGTACTTC. Translation: CASSNTGDRTYEQYF.

V and J are TRBV2 and TRBJ1-2; TRBD1 aligns across 9 bases. Germline-derived CDR1 and CDR2 are SNHLY and FYNNEI. The V segment lost 8 bases and the J segment 6 bases; nucleotides outside the gene matches: 16. CDR3 length: 16 amino acids. CDR3 protein: CASRDESTGGRNGYTF. The CDR3 DNA reads TGTGCCAGCCGGGACGAAAGCACAGGGGGCAGGAATGGCTACACCTTC.

This clone occurred once. This rearrangement joins TRBV6-7 to TRBJ2-3; 7 bases match TRBD2. TRBV6-7 is an ORF, and what it does is uncertain. V lost 8 bases, J lost 4 bases, and 9 bases stayed unmatched. The CDR3 runs 14 residues. The CDR3 sequence: CASGRVPWSDTQYF. In DNA, the CDR3 is TGTGCCAGCGGGAGGGTCCCCTGGTCAGATACGCAGTATTTT.

The V call is TRBV5-1, the J call TRBJ2-7; D gene unclear. Trimming pared 3 bases from V and 0 bases from J, leaving 1 base between. Germline assignment: CDR1 SGHRS and CDR2 YFSETQ. The CDR3 is made up of 11 amino acids. This CDR3 reads CASSSSYEQYF. The CDR3 region has the DNA TGCGCCAGCAGCTCCTCCTACGAGCAGTACTTC.

The gene calls are TRBV7-3 and TRBJ1-6; TRBD1 is a possible D gene (6 bases). Trimming took 4 bases from V and 8 from J, leaving 6 bases between them. This CDR3 is 12 amino acids long. CDR1 and CDR2 from the germline V gene are SGHTA and FQGTGA. The CDR3 nucleotides read TGTGCCAGCAGCTACAGGGATTCACCCCTCCACTTT. It codes for CASSYRDSPLHF.

The chain carries TRBV19 and TRBJ2-7; possibly TRBD1 for D (6 bases). Germline V CDR1 and CDR2: LNHDA, SQIVND (reference sequence). This CDR3 comprises 14 residues. Trimming cost V 9 bases and J 1 base, with 16 bases left between them. The CDR3 DNA sequence: TGTGCCAGCCGCCAGACAGGAAGATCCTACGAGCAGTACTTC. Its translation: CASRQTGRSYEQYF.

The chain couples TRBV5-1 to TRBJ1-2, with D possibly matching TRBD1 (5 bases). Trimming stripped 0 bases from V and 5 bases from J, with 17 bases between. This CDR3 contains 16 residues. From germline, CDR1 is SGHRS and CDR2 YFSETQ. In DNA form, the CDR3 reads TGCGCCAGCAGCTTGGATGGAAGGGGATGGGGGTATGGCTACACCTTC. Translated, it gives CASSLDGRGWGYGYTF. The full variable domain, in which reference TRBV5-1 and TRBJ1-2 provide the parts outside the CDR3, is KAGVTQTPRYLIKTRGQQVTLSCSPISGHRSVSWYQQTPGQGLQFLFEYFSETQRNKGNFPGRFSGRQFSNSRSEMNVSTLELGDSALYLCASSLDGRGWGYGYTFGSGTRLTVV.

The chain recombines TRBV4-1 with TRBJ1-2, with TRBD1 as a possible D gene (6 bases). This CDR3 is built from 16 residues. Trimming removed 0 bases at V and 3 bases at J, with 14 bases between. Germline CDR1 and CDR2: MGHRA and YSYEKL. In DNA, the CDR3 is TGCGCCAGCAGCCAAGAGGGCTCGGGGGCGGACTATGGCTACACCTTC. Protein sequence: CASSQEGSGADYGYTF.